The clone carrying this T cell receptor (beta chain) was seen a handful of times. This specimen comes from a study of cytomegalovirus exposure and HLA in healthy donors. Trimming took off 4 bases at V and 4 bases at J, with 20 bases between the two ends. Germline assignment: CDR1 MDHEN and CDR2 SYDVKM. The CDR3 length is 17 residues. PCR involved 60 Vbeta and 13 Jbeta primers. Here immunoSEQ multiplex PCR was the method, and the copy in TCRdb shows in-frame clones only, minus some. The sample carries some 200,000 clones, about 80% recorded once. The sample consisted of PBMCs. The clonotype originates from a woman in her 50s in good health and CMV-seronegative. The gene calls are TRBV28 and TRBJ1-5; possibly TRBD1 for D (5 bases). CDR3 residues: CASSYYPLTESNQPQHF. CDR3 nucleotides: TGTGCCAGCAGTTATTACCCCCTGACAGAGTCAAATCAGCCCCAGCATTTT. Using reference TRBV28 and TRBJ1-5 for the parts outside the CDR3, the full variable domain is DVKVTQSSRYLVKRTGEKVFLECVQDMDHENMFWYRQDPGLGLRLIYFSYDVKMKEKGDIPEGYSVSREKKERFSLILESASTNQTSMYLCASSYYPLTESNQPQHFGDGTRLSIL.